The entry below describes one TCR beta chain. Under the authors' procedure: Cell counts per sample came from amplifying reference gene primers. This table comes from immunoSEQ multiplex PCR, and its TCRdb copy is limited to in-frame clones, with some not included. The V and J calls and clone size are taken from that table; D and trimming were inferred from the DNA. The table lists hundreds of thousands of clones, roughly 90% of them singletons. This sample is part of a study of blood T cell repertoires in COVID-19. For the study at large: From the United States, Italy and Spain came samples of acute and convalescent COVID-19. T cells, B-cell-depleted T cells, or PBMCs supplied cDNA or gDNA.

Germline values: CDR1 LGHDT, CDR2 YNNKEL (reference sequence). The V gene lost 1 base and the J gene lost 7 bases, with 11 bases spanning the gap. The length of the CDR3 is 13 residues. The sequenced material came from peripheral blood. The chain combines TRBV3-1 (or the pseudogene TRBV3-2) with TRBJ2-7; tentative D call: TRBD2 (5 bases). The TCR sequence derives from a woman aged 70-85 years with COVID-19, enrolled during active disease. CDR3 DNA sequence: TGTGCCAGCAGCCAAGGGAACGGGAATGAGCAGTACTTC. This sequence encodes CASSQGNGNEQYF.